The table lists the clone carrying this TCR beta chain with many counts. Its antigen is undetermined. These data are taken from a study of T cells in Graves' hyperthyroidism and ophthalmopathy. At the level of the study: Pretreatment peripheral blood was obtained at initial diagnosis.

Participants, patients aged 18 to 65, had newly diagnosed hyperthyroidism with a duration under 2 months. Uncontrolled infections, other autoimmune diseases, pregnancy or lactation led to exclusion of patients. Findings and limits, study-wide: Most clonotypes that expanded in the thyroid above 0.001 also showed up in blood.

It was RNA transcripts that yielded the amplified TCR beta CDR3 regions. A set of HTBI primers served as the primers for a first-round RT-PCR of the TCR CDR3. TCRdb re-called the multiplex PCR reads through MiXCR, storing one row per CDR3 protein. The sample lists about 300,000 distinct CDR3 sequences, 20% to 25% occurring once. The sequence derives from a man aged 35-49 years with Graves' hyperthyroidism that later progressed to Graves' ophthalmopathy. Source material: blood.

The CDR3: CASSITSGSAEQYF. CDR3 sequence (DNA): TGTGCCAGTAGTATAACTAGCGGGAGCGCCGAGCAGTACTTC. The chain uses TRBV19 and TRBJ2-7, with 11 bases lining up with TRBD2. This CDR3 has 14 amino acids. J lost 6 bases, V lost 2 bases, and 3 bases had no gene match. CDR1 and CDR2 from the germline V gene are LNHDA and SQIVND (reference sequence).